Sequencing of this T cell receptor (beta chain) was carried out in a study of CD4 T cell repertoires in COVID-19. CDR1 SGHRS and CDR2 YFSETQ come from the germline V gene. The CDR3 totals 15 residues. Trimming stripped 0 bases from V and 4 bases from J, with 12 bases between. Sequencing was performed with immunoSEQ multiplex PCR; in TCRdb, only in-frame clones are kept and a portion is missing. The sample holds more than 65,000 clones, roughly four fifths seen once. Source: CD4+ T cells from peripheral blood, taken after recovery from COVID-19. This rearrangement joins TRBV5-1 to TRBJ2-3; possible D gene TRBD1, 5 bases. The TCR was taken from a human donor who had COVID-19. The CDR3 region has the DNA TGCGCCAGCAGCTTGGGAGACAGAACTGCAGATACGCAGTATTTT. It specifies CASSLGDRTADTQYF.